This T cell receptor beta chain was observed in a study of identical twins. CDR1 and CDR2 from the germline V gene are ENHRY and SYGVKD. The junction had 12 bases not matched to a gene; V was cut back by 10 bases and J by 7 bases. The CDR3 has 13 amino acids. TCRdb reprocessed the 5' RACE reads via MiXCR and lists one record per CDR3 protein. Here the sample spans about 1.7 million distinct CDR3 sequences, about 31% being singletons. This chain links TRBV10-3 with TRBJ1-2, with 7 bases aligning to TRBD1. Input material: cord blood. The origin of this receptor is a newborn girl in good health. The CDR3: CASVPGQTSGYTF. In nucleotides, the CDR3 is TGTGCCAGTGTTCCGGGACAGACAAGTGGCTACACCTTC.